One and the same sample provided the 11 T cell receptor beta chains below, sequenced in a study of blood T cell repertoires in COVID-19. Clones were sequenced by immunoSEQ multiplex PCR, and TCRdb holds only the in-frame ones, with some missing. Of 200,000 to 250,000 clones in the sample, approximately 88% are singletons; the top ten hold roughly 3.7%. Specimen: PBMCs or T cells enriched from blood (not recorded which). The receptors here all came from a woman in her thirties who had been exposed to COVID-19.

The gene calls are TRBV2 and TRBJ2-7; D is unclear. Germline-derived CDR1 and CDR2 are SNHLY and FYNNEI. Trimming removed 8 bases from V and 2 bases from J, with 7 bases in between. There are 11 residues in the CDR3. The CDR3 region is CASGQTYEQYF. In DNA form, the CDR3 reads TGTGCCAGCGGCCAAACCTACGAGCAGTACTTC.

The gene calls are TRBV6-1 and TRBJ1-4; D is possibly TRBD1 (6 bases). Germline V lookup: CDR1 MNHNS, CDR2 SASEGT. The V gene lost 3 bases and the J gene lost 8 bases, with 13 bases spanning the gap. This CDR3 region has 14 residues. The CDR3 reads CASSEARGGEKLFF. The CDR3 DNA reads TGTGCCAGCAGTGAGGCCAGGGGTGGCGAAAAACTGTTTTTT.

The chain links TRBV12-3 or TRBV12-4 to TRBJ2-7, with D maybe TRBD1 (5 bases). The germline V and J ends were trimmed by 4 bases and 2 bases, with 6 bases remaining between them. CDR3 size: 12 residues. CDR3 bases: TGTGCCAGCAGTTCGACAGCCTACGAGCAGTACTTC. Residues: CASSSTAYEQYF.

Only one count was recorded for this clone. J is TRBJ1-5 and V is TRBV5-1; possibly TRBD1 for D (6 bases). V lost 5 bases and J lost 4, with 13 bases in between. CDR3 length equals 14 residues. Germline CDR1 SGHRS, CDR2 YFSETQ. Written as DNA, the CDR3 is TGCGCCAGCAGGCCCACAGGGCCGAATCAGCCCCAGCATTTT. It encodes CASRPTGPNQPQHF. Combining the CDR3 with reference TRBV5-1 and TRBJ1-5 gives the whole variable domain KAGVTQTPRYLIKTRGQQVTLSCSPISGHRSVSWYQQTPGQGLQFLFEYFSETQRNKGNFPGRFSGRQFSNSRSEMNVSTLELGDSALYLCASRPTGPNQPQHFGDGTRLSIL.

In nucleotides, the CDR3 is TGTGCCAGCAGCCTAAGAACAGCTATAAACTATGGCTACACCTTC. It encodes CASSLRTAINYGYTF. This chain connects TRBV3-1 (or the pseudogene TRBV3-2) to TRBJ1-2; no definite D call. The CDR3 loop spans 15 amino acids. In germline, CDR1 is LGHDT, CDR2 YNNKEL (reference sequence). V lost 4 bases and J 2 bases, leaving 14 bases between the germline ends.

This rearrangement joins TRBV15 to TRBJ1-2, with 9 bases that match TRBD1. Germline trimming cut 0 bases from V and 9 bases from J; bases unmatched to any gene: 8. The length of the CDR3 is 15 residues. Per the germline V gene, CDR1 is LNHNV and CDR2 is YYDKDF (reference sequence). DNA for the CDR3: TGTGCCACCAGCAGAGAGACAGGGGGGCTAAGGAGCTACACCTTC. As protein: CATSRETGGLRSYTF. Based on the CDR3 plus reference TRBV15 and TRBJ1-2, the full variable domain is DAMVIQNPRYQVTQFGKPVTLSCSQTLNHNVMYWYQQKSSQAPKLLFHYYDKDFNNEADTPDNFQSRRPNTSFCFLDIRSPGLGDTAMYLCATSRETGGLRSYTFGSGTRLTVV.

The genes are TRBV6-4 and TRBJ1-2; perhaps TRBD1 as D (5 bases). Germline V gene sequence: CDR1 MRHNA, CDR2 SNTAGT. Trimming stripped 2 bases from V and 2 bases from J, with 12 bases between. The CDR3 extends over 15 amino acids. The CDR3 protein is CASSDQGWVNYGYTF. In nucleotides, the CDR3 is TGTGCCAGCAGTGACCAGGGATGGGTGAACTATGGCTACACCTTC.

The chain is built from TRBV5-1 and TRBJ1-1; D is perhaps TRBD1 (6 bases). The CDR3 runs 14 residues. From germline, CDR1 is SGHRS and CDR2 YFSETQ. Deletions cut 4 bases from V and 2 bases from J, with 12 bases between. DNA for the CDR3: TGCGCCAGCAGCCTGGACAGCACTAACACTGAAGCTTTCTTT. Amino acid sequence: CASSLDSTNTEAFF.

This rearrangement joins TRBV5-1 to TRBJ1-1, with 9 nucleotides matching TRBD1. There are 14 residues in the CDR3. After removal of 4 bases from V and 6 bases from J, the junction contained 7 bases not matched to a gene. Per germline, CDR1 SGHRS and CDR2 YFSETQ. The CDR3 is CASSTGQGGPEAFF. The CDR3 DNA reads TGCGCCAGCAGCACGGGACAGGGAGGTCCTGAAGCTTTCTTT.

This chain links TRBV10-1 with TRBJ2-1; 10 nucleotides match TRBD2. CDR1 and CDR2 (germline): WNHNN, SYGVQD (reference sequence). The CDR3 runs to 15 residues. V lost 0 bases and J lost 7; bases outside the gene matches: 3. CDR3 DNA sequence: TGCGCCAGCAGTGAGTCTCTAGCGGGAGTAAATGAGCAGTTCTTC. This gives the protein CASSESLAGVNEQFF.

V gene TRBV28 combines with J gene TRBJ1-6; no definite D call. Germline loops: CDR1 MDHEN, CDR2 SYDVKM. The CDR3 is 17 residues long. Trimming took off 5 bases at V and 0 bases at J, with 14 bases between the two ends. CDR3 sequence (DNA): TGTGCCAGCAGTGCCTCGACGGAGAGCTCCTATAATTCACCCCTCCACTTT. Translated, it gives CASSASTESSYNSPLHF.